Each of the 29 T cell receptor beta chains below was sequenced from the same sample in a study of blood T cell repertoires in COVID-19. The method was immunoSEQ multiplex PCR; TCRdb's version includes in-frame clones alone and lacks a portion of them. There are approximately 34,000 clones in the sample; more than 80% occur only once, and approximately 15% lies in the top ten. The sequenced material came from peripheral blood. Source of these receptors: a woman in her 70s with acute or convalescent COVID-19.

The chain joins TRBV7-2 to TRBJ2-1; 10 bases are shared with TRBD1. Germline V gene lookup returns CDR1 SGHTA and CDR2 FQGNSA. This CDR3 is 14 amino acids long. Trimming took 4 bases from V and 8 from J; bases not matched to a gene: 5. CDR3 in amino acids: CASSWDRGGYEQFF. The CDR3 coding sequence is TGTGCCAGCAGCTGGGACAGGGGTGGATATGAGCAGTTCTTC.

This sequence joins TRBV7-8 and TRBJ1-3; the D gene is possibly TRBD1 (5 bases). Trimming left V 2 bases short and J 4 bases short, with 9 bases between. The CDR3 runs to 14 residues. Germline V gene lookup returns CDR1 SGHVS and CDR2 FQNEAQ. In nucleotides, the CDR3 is TGTGCCAGCAGCTTAAGAGACAGAGGAAACACCATATATTTT. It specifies CASSLRDRGNTIYF.

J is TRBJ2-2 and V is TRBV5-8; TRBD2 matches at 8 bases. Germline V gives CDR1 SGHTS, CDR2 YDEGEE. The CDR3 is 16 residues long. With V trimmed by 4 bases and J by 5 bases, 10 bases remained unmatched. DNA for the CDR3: TGTGCCAGCAGCGGGGGACTAGATGCGCGTACCGGGGAGCTGTTTTTT. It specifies CASSGGLDARTGELFF.

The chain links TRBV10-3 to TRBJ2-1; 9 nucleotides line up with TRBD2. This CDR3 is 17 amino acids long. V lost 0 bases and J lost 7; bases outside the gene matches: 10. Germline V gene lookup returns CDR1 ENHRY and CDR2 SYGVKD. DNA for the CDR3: TGTGCCATCAGTGAGTCGAAAGAGGGTAGCGGGAGAAATGAGCAGTTCTTC. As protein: CAISESKEGSGRNEQFF.

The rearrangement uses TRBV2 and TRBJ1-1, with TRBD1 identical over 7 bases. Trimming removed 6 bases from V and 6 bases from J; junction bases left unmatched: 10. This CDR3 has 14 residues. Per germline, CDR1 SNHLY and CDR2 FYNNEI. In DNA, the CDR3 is TGTGCCAGCAGAGAACAGGGGCCCACTCCTGAAGCTTTCTTT. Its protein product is CASREQGPTPEAFF.

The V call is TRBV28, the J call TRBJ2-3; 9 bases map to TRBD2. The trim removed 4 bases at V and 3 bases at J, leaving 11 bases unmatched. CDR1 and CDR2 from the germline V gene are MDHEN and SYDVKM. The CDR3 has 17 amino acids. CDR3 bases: TGTGCCAGCAGTTCGCTCCTAGCGGGATCTTCTACAGATACGCAGTATTTT. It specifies CASSSLLAGSSTDTQYF. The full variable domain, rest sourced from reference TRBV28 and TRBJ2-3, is DVKVTQSSRYLVKRTGEKVFLECVQDMDHENMFWYRQDPGLGLRLIYFSYDVKMKEKGDIPEGYSVSREKKERFSLILESASTNQTSMYLCASSSLLAGSSTDTQYFGPGTRLTVL.

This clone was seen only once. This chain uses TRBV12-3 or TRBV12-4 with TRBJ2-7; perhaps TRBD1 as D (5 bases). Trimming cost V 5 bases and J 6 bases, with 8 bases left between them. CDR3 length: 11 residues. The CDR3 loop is CASSRGREQYF. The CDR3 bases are TGTGCCAGCAGTAGGGGTCGCGAGCAGTACTTC.

The CDR3 region has the DNA TGTGCCAGCAGCCAAGGGCTGGGGCCATTAGAAGGAGAGACCCAGTACTTC. This translates into CASSQGLGPLEGETQYF. The chain joins TRBV3-1 (or the pseudogene TRBV3-2) to TRBJ2-5, with D perhaps matching TRBD1 (5 bases). CDR1 LGHDT and CDR2 YNNKEL come from the germline V gene (reference sequence). The CDR3 runs to 17 residues. V lost 1 base, J lost 4 bases, and 19 bases lay in between.

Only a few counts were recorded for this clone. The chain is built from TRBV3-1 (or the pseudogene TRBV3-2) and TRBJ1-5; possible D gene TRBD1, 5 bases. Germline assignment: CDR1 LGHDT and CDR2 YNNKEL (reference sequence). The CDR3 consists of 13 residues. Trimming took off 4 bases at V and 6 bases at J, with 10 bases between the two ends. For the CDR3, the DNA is TGTGCCAGCAGCCTCCAGGGCAGTCAGCCCCAGCATTTT. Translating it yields CASSLQGSQPQHF.

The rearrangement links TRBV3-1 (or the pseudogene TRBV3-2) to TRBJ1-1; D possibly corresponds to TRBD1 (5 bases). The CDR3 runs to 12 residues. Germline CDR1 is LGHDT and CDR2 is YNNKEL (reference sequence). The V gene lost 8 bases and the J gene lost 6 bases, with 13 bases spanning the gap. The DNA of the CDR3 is TGTGCCAGCTCCCGGGGGAGCGCTGAAGCTTTCTTT. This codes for CASSRGSAEAFF.

The CDR3 sequence is CASSARGQTGELFF. The CDR3, as DNA: TGTGCCAGCAGCGCCAGGGGGCAAACCGGGGAGCTGTTTTTT. The chain links TRBV9 to TRBJ2-2; 8 bases align to TRBD1. Germline CDR1 is SGDLS and CDR2 is YYNGEE. V lost 3 bases and J lost 5; bases outside the gene matches: 3. The CDR3 loop spans 14 amino acids.

CDR3 coding DNA: TGCAGTGCTAGTAGAACAGCCTCCTACGAGCAGTACTTC. This translates into CSASRTASYEQYF. V is TRBV20-1 and J is TRBJ2-7, with D unresolved. The V end lost 3 bases, the J end lost 0 bases, and 9 bases lay between the germline ends. The CDR3 length is 13 residues. The V gene's germline CDR1 is DFQATT and CDR2 SNEGSKA (reference sequence).

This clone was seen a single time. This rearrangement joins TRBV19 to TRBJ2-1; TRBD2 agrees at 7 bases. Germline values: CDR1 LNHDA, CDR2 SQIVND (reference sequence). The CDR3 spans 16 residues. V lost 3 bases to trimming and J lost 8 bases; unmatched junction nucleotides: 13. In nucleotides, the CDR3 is TGTGCCAGTAGTATCTTCGAAGGACTAGGGCTCGATGAGCAGTTCTTC. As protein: CASSIFEGLGLDEQFF.

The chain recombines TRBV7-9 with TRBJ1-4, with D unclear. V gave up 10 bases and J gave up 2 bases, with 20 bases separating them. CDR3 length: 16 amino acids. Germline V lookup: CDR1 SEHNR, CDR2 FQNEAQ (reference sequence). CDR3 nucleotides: TGTGCCACTTCTCCCGCTATTTATACTACTAATGAAAAACTGTTTTTT. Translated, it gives CATSPAIYTTNEKLFF. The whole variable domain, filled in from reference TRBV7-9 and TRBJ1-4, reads DTGVSQNPRHKITKRGQNVTFRCDPISEHNRLYWYRQTLGQGPEFLTYFQNEAQLEKSRLLSDRFSAERPKGSFSTLEIQRTEQGDSAMYLCATSPAIYTTNEKLFFGSGTQLSVL.

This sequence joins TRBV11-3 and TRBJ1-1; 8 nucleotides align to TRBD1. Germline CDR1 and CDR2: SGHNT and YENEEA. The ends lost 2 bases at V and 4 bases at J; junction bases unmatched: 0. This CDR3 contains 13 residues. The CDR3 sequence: CASSLTGGTEAFF. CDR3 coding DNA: TGTGCCAGCAGCTTAACAGGGGGCACTGAAGCTTTCTTT.

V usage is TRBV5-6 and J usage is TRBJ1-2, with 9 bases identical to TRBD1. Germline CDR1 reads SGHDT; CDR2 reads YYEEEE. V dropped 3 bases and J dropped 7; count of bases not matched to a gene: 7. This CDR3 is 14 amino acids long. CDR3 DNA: TGTGCCAGCAGCTCCTGGGACAGGGATGCTGGCTACACCTTC. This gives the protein CASSSWDRDAGYTF.

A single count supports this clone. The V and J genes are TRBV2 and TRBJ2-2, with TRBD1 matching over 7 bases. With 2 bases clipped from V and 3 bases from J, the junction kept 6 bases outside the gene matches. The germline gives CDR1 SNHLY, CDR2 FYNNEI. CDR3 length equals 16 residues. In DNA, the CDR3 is TGTGCCAGCAGTGAATACAGGGGTACTGACACCGGGGAGCTGTTTTTT. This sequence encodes CASSEYRGTDTGELFF.

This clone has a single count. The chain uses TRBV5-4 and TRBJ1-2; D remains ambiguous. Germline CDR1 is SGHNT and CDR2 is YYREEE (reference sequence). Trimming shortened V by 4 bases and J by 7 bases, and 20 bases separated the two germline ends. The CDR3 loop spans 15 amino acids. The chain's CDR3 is CASSVAPASGGGYTF. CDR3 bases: TGTGCCAGCAGCGTGGCGCCGGCCTCAGGTGGTGGCTACACCTTC.

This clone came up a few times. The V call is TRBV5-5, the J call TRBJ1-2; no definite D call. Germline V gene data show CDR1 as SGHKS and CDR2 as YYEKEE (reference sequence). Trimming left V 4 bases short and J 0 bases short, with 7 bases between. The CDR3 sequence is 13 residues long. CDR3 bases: TGTGCCAGCAGCACCGGGACTAACTATGGCTACACCTTC. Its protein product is CASSTGTNYGYTF.

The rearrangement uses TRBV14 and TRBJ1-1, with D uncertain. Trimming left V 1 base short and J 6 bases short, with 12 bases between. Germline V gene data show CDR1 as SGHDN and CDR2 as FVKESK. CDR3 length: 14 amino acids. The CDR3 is CASSQVGWRAEAFF. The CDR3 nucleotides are TGTGCCAGCAGCCAAGTCGGGTGGAGGGCTGAAGCTTTCTTT.

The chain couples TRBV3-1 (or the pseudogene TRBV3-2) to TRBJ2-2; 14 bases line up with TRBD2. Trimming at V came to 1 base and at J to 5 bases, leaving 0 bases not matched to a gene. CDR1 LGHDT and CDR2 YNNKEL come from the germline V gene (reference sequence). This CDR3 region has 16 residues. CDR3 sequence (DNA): TGTGCCAGCAGCCAAGGGACTAGCGGGGGGACCGGGGAGCTGTTTTTT. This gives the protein CASSQGTSGGTGELFF.

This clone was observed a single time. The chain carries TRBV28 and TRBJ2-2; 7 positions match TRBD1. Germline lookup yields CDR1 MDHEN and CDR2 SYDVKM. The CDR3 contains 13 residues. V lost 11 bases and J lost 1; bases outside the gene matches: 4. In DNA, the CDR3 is TGTGCCTCTAGGACAGGGAACACCGGGGAGCTGTTTTTT. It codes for CASRTGNTGELFF. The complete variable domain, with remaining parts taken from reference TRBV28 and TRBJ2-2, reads DVKVTQSSRYLVKRTGEKVFLECVQDMDHENMFWYRQDPGLGLRLIYFSYDVKMKEKGDIPEGYSVSREKKERFSLILESASTNQTSMYLCASRTGNTGELFFGEGSRLTVL.

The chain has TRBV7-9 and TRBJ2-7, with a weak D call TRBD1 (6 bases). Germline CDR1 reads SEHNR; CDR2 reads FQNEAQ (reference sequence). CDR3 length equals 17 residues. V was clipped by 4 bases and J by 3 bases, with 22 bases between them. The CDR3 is CASSSAEQGWAYYEQYF. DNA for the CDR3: TGTGCCAGCAGCTCCGCGGAACAGGGTTGGGCCTACTACGAGCAGTACTTC.

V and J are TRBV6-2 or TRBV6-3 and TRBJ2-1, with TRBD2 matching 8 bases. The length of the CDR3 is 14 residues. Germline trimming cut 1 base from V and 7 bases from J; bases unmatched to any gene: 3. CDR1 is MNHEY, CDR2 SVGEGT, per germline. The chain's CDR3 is CASSYLAGLNEQFF. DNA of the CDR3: TGTGCCAGCAGTTACTTAGCGGGGCTAAATGAGCAGTTCTTC.

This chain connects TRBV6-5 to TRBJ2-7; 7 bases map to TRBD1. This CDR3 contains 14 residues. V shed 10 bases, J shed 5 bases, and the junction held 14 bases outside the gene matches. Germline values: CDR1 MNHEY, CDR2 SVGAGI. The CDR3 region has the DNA TGTGCCACCCCTTCTAAGACAGGGCGGGACGAGCAGTACTTC. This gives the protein CATPSKTGRDEQYF.

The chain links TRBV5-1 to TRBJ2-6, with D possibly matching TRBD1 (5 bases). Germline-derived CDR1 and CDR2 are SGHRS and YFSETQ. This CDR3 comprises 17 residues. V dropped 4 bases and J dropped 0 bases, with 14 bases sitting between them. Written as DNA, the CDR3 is TGCGCCAGCAGCCCCGACAGTGACCCCTCTGGGGCCAACGTCCTGACTTTC. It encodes CASSPDSDPSGANVLTF.

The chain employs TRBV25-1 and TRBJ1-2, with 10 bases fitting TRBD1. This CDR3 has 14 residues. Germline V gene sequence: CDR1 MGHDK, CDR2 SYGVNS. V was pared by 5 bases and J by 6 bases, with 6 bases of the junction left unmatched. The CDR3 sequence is CASSRTGTGDGYTF. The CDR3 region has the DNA TGTGCCAGCAGTCGAACAGGGACAGGGGATGGCTACACCTTC.

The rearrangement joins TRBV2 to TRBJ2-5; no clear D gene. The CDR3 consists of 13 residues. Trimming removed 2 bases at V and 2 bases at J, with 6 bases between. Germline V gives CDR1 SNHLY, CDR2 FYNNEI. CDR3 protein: CASSETIQETQYF. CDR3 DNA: TGTGCCAGCAGTGAAACAATACAAGAGACCCAGTACTTC. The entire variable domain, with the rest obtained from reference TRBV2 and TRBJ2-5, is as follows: EPEVTQTPSHQVTQMGQEVILRCVPISNHLYFYWYRQILGQKVEFLVSFYNNEISEKSEIFDDQFSVERPDGSNFTLKIRSTKLEDSAMYFCASSETIQETQYFGPGTRLLVL.

For the CDR3, the DNA is TGTGCCAGCAGCTTAGTTGGGGACAGGATAGACCAGTACTTC. It encodes CASSLVGDRIDQYF. J is TRBJ2-7 and V is TRBV7-9, with 8 bases matching TRBD1. Trimming at V came to 1 base and at J to 10 bases, leaving 9 bases not matched to a gene. This CDR3 is 14 amino acids long. Germline loops: CDR1 SEHNR, CDR2 FQNEAQ (reference sequence). The whole variable domain, remainder taken from reference TRBV7-9 and TRBJ2-7, is DTGVSQNPRHKITKRGQNVTFRCDPISEHNRLYWYRQTLGQGPEFLTYFQNEAQLEKSRLLSDRFSAERPKGSFSTLEIQRTEQGDSAMYLCASSLVGDRIDQYFGPGTRLTVT.